The 32 T cell receptor beta chains in this list originate from one sample, sequenced in a study of technical replicates of blood from a handful of donors. The assay was immunoSEQ multiplex PCR, and TCRdb's table has in-frame clones only and misses some. The data show about 88,000 clones, around 94% seen once. The material sequenced was T cells isolated from PBMCs. These receptors originate from a human donor in good health.

This rearrangement joins TRBV28 to TRBJ2-7; tentative D call: TRBD1 (6 bases). The CDR3 is made up of 15 amino acids. V was cut by 5 bases and J by 6 bases, with 20 bases left in between. Germline V gene lookup returns CDR1 MDHEN and CDR2 SYDVKM. The CDR3 DNA reads TGTGCCAGCAGTCTCTACAGGGTTATCCCCCTCGAGCAGTACTTC. It specifies CASSLYRVIPLEQYF.

This clone was seen once. This chain uses TRBV18 with TRBJ1-2; unclear D gene. This CDR3 comprises 14 residues. The germline V gene encodes CDR1 KGHSH and CDR2 LQKENI. Trimming took off 2 bases at V and 2 bases at J, with 9 bases between the two ends. DNA of the CDR3: TGTGCCAGCTCACCAGAGGCGGGCAACTATGGCTACACCTTC. It encodes CASSPEAGNYGYTF.

This clone was picked up a small number of times. The chain is built from TRBV18 and TRBJ1-1; D is unresolved. The CDR3 runs to 15 residues. Trimming removed 3 bases at V and 1 base at J, with 12 bases between. CDR1 and CDR2 from the germline V gene are KGHSH and LQKENI. The CDR3 DNA is TGTGCCAGCTCACCGCGGGAGAAGTGGAACACTGAAGCTTTCTTT. Amino acids: CASSPREKWNTEAFF.

This rearrangement joins TRBV4-1 to TRBJ1-2, with D possibly being TRBD1 (6 bases). The V end lost 0 bases, the J end lost 5 bases, and 13 bases lay between the germline ends. The V gene's germline CDR1 is MGHRA and CDR2 YSYEKL. The CDR3 extends over 15 amino acids. Here the CDR3 reads CASSQDEGVSYGYTF. The CDR3 nucleotides read TGCGCCAGCAGCCAAGATGAGGGGGTTTCATATGGCTACACCTTC.

The chain joins TRBV4-1 to TRBJ1-2; D unresolved. From germline, CDR1 is MGHRA and CDR2 YSYEKL. The CDR3 runs 19 residues. V was cut by 4 bases and J by 7 bases, with 31 bases left in between. The CDR3 DNA sequence: TGCGCCAGCAGCCCGCAGCCCCCCGGGGTTGGAATAAAGTTGAGTGGCTACACCTTC. It codes for CASSPQPPGVGIKLSGYTF.

V is TRBV13 and J is TRBJ2-7; a possible D gene is TRBD2 (6 bases). The CDR3 spans 15 residues. Trimming took off 4 bases at V and 3 bases at J, with 16 bases between the two ends. CDR1 PRHDT and CDR2 FYEKMQ come from the germline V gene (reference sequence). The CDR3 region is CASSSEGTGFYEQYF. DNA of the CDR3: TGTGCCAGCAGCTCTGAAGGGACTGGGTTCTACGAGCAGTACTTC.

The chain links TRBV7-9 to TRBJ2-2; TRBD2 agrees at 8 bases. The J segment lost 1 base and the V segment lost 5 bases, leaving 12 bases of the junction unmatched. CDR1 is SEHNR, CDR2 FQNEAQ, per germline (reference sequence). This CDR3 region has 18 residues. The CDR3 DNA sequence: TGTGCCAGCAGCGCCCCCGCCCGGGGGGGAGAGAACACCGGGGAGCTGTTTTTT. Translating it yields CASSAPARGGENTGELFF.

This sequence joins TRBV6-4 and TRBJ2-5; no definite D call. Trimming removed 4 bases at V and 4 bases at J, with 16 bases between. Germline assignment: CDR1 MRHNA and CDR2 SNTAGT. The CDR3 sequence is 15 residues long. The CDR3 DNA reads as TGTGCCAGCAGTGCCGCGAGTGATAACGGAGAGACCCAGTACTTC. Its protein product is CASSAASDNGETQYF.

The chain has TRBV6-5 and TRBJ2-1, with D possibly TRBD2 on 6 matching bases. This CDR3 comprises 13 residues. Germline loops: CDR1 MNHEY, CDR2 SVGAGI. Trimming pared 4 bases from V and 7 bases from J, leaving 11 bases between. In DNA form, the CDR3 reads TGTGCCAGCAGTTGGCGGGAAGGAAATGAGCAGTTCTTC. This codes for CASSWREGNEQFF.

The chain carries TRBV11-3 and TRBJ2-2; D remains unclear. V gave up 3 bases and J gave up 2 bases, with 7 bases separating them. Looked up from germline, CDR1 is SGHNT and CDR2 is YENEEA. The CDR3 extends over 14 amino acids. CDR3 loop: CASSFGPNTGELFF. CDR3 DNA sequence: TGTGCCAGCAGCTTCGGTCCTAACACCGGGGAGCTGTTTTTT.

The J gene is TRBJ2-3, the V gene TRBV28; TRBD2 matches 9 bases. In germline, CDR1 is MDHEN, CDR2 SYDVKM. CDR3 length equals 15 residues. The ends lost 5 bases at V and 3 bases at J; junction bases unmatched: 6. The chain's CDR3 is CASSTLAGLTDTQYF. CDR3 in DNA: TGTGCCAGCAGTACGCTAGCGGGGTTAACAGATACGCAGTATTTT.

The chain couples TRBV30 to TRBJ2-7; D is uncertain. The CDR3 is 14 residues long. The V gene's germline CDR1 is GTSNPN and CDR2 SVGIG (reference sequence). The ends were cut back, 3 bases at V and 0 bases at J, with 12 bases in the middle. The CDR3 reads CAWRQTVFSYEQYF. CDR3 nucleotides: TGTGCCTGGAGGCAAACAGTTTTCTCCTACGAGCAGTACTTC.

Concerning this clone itself: The same CDR3 is also encoded by other DNA sequences in this sample. The chain uses TRBV6-1 and TRBJ1-1; TRBD1 matches at 7 bases. This CDR3 comprises 15 residues. The J segment lost 1 base and the V segment lost 4 bases, leaving 6 bases of the junction unmatched. Germline CDR1 reads MNHNS; CDR2 reads SASEGT. CDR3 amino acids: CASSARQGRNTEAFF. The DNA for the CDR3 is TGTGCCAGCAGTGCCCGACAGGGCCGGAACACTGAAGCTTTCTTT.

This sequence joins TRBV27 and TRBJ2-7; TRBD1 agrees at 8 bases. This CDR3 has 14 amino acids. Trimming took 5 bases from V and 3 from J; bases not matched to a gene: 6. CDR1 and CDR2 from the germline V gene are MNHEY and SMNVEV (reference sequence). DNA for the CDR3: TGTGCCAGCAGTCGACAGGGGTACTACTACGAGCAGTACTTC. As protein: CASSRQGYYYEQYF.

The J gene is TRBJ2-1, the V gene TRBV2; D ambiguous. The V gene lost 7 bases and the J gene lost 0 bases, with 13 bases spanning the gap. Per the germline V gene, CDR1 is SNHLY and CDR2 is FYNNEI. This CDR3 has 15 amino acids. This CDR3 is CASKFRSGSYNEQFF. CDR3 DNA sequence: TGTGCCAGCAAATTTCGTTCGGGCTCCTACAATGAGCAGTTCTTC. Drawing the rest from reference TRBV2 and TRBJ2-1, the complete variable domain is EPEVTQTPSHQVTQMGQEVILRCVPISNHLYFYWYRQILGQKVEFLVSFYNNEISEKSEIFDDQFSVERPDGSNFTLKIRSTKLEDSAMYFCASKFRSGSYNEQFFGPGTRLTVL.

The CDR3, as DNA: TGTGCCAGCAGTTTAGACAGGGGCGCTGAAGCTTTCTTT. Protein sequence: CASSLDRGAEAFF. The rearrangement joins TRBV9 to TRBJ1-1; 8 bases match TRBD1. The CDR3 loop spans 13 amino acids. J lost 6 bases, V lost 5 bases, and 6 bases had no gene match. Per the germline V gene, CDR1 is SGDLS and CDR2 is YYNGEE.

The CDR3 DNA reads TGTGCCAGCAGCACCACCTCTGGGGAGGCAGGTGAAGCTTTCTTT. Translated: CASSTTSGEAGEAFF. The gene calls are TRBV6-6 and TRBJ1-1, with unresolved D. The V and J ends lost 6 bases and 7 bases respectively, with 21 bases between them. The CDR3 spans 15 residues. Germline V lookup: CDR1 MNHNY, CDR2 SVGAGI (reference sequence).

The V call is TRBV28, the J call TRBJ1-4, with D maybe TRBD1 (6 bases). With 6 bases removed from V and 5 bases from J, the gap between germline ends came to 22 bases. The length of the CDR3 is 17 residues. The germline V gene encodes CDR1 MDHEN and CDR2 SYDVKM. CDR3 residues: CASSILTYRVENEKLFF. The CDR3 coding sequence is TGTGCCAGCAGCATCCTCACGTACAGGGTGGAGAATGAAAAACTGTTTTTT.

The chain links TRBV5-4 to TRBJ2-5; 11 positions match TRBD2. Unmatched junction bases numbered 5, after V lost 2 bases and J lost 2 bases. The CDR3 totals 16 residues. Looked up from germline, CDR1 is SGHNT and CDR2 is YYREEE (reference sequence). The CDR3 nucleotides are TGTGCCAGCAGCTTTGGGACTAGCGGAGTTCAAGAGACCCAGTACTTC. This translates into CASSFGTSGVQETQYF.

The V gene is TRBV2, the J gene TRBJ2-2, with 9 bases identical to TRBD1. Germline V CDR1 and CDR2: SNHLY, FYNNEI. V lost 8 bases and J lost 7; bases outside the gene matches: 5. The CDR3 extends over 13 amino acids. CDR3 sequence: CASRTGEVGELFF. The CDR3 coding sequence is TGTGCCAGCCGGACAGGGGAGGTCGGGGAGCTGTTTTTT.

The V gene is TRBV29-1, the J gene TRBJ1-6; 7 bases are shared with TRBD1. The junction had 10 bases not matched to a gene; V was cut back by 6 bases and J by 8 bases. The CDR3 length is 14 residues. CDR1 is SQVTM and CDR2 is ANQGSEA in the germline V gene. CDR3: CSVNTGDPHSPLHF. The CDR3 bases are TGCAGCGTCAACACAGGGGACCCGCATTCACCCCTCCACTTT.

This chain connects TRBV5-4 to TRBJ1-2; 8 nucleotides match TRBD1. The trim removed 4 bases at V and 6 bases at J, leaving 5 bases unmatched. The CDR3 extends over 13 amino acids. Germline V gene lookup returns CDR1 SGHNT and CDR2 YYREEE (reference sequence). The CDR3 spells CASSQDRVDGYTF. CDR3 DNA: TGTGCCAGCAGCCAGGACAGGGTCGATGGCTACACCTTC.

CDR3 in DNA: TGTGCCAGCAGAGACAGGTATCCCTCGGGGGAGCAGTACTTC. Translation: CASRDRYPSGEQYF. The V gene is TRBV2, the J gene TRBJ2-7; possible D gene TRBD1, 6 bases. The CDR3 consists of 14 residues. The ends were cut back, 6 bases at V and 7 bases at J, with 19 bases in the middle. Germline lookup yields CDR1 SNHLY and CDR2 FYNNEI.

This chain connects TRBV19 to TRBJ2-7, with TRBD2 as a possible D gene (6 bases). The CDR3 covers 16 residues. Trimming shortened V by 4 bases and J by 6 bases, and 22 bases separated the two germline ends. CDR1 and CDR2 from the germline V gene are LNHDA and SQIVND (reference sequence). The CDR3 region has the DNA TGTGCCAGTAGTAGGGGGACTCCCGTCGTCGGAAGCGAGCAGTACTTC. Translated, it gives CASSRGTPVVGSEQYF. Variable domain in full (rest from reference TRBV19 and TRBJ2-7): DGGITQSPKYLFRKEGQNVTLSCEQNLNHDAMYWYRQDPGQGLRLIYYSQIVNDFQKGDIAEGYSVSREKKESFPLTVTSAQKNPTAFYLCASSRGTPVVGSEQYFGPGTRLTVT.

The V call is TRBV5-6, the J call TRBJ2-1; D gene unclear. The CDR3 has 14 amino acids. Trimming removed 0 bases at V and 2 bases at J, with 6 bases between. The V gene's germline CDR1 is SGHDT and CDR2 YYEEEE. The CDR3 region has the DNA TGTGCCAGCAGCTTGGTTTCCACCTACAATGAGCAGTTCTTC. This translates into CASSLVSTYNEQFF. The entire variable domain, with the rest obtained from reference TRBV5-6 and TRBJ2-1, is as follows: DAGVTQSPTHLIKTRGQQVTLRCSPKSGHDTVSWYQQALGQGPQFIFQYYEEEERQRGNFPDRFSGHQFPNYSSELNVNALLLGDSALYLCASSLVSTYNEQFFGPGTRLTVL.

This rearrangement joins TRBV28 to TRBJ1-5, with 9 positions matching TRBD1. The germline V gene encodes CDR1 MDHEN and CDR2 SYDVKM. The length of the CDR3 is 17 residues. J gave up 5 bases and V 1 base, and 9 bases lay outside the gene matches. CDR3: CASSLSGLGTGHQPQHF. CDR3 sequence (DNA): TGTGCCAGCAGTTTATCTGGTCTCGGGACAGGGCATCAGCCCCAGCATTTT.

The chain carries TRBV11-2 and TRBJ2-7; 8 bases match TRBD1. With 1 base clipped from V and 4 bases from J, the junction kept 6 bases outside the gene matches. This CDR3 is built from 15 residues. Germline V lookup: CDR1 SGHAT, CDR2 FQNNGV. CDR3 DNA: TGTGCCAGCAGCTTAGTTGGACAGGGCGTGTACGAGCAGTACTTC. This gives the protein CASSLVGQGVYEQYF.

The chain employs TRBV27 and TRBJ2-7; 7 bases agree with TRBD2. J was trimmed by 4 bases and V by 6 bases; bases with no gene match: 9. The CDR3 runs to 14 residues. Germline lookup yields CDR1 MNHEY and CDR2 SMNVEV (reference sequence). CDR3 nucleotides: TGTGCCAGCAGGAGTCCGGGACTATCATACGAGCAGTACTTC. Encoded protein: CASRSPGLSYEQYF.

The CDR3 sequence: CASSSLFDRGLDTEAFF. Written as DNA, the CDR3 is TGCGCCAGCAGCTCCTTATTCGACAGGGGGCTGGACACTGAAGCTTTCTTT. The chain joins TRBV5-1 to TRBJ1-1, with 10 bases that match TRBD1. V trimming: 3 bases; J trimming: 3 bases; junction bases outside the gene matches: 11. Per the germline V gene, CDR1 is SGHRS and CDR2 is YFSETQ. The CDR3 consists of 17 residues.

Only a few counts were recorded for this clone. V usage is TRBV11-2 and J usage is TRBJ1-5, with 9 positions matching TRBD1. CDR3 length equals 13 residues. Germline V lookup: CDR1 SGHAT, CDR2 FQNNGV. Unmatched junction bases numbered 1, after V lost 4 bases and J lost 6 bases. The CDR3 spells CASSWTGVQPQHF. The DNA of the CDR3 is TGTGCCAGCAGCTGGACAGGGGTTCAGCCCCAGCATTTT.

V is TRBV14 and J is TRBJ1-2; TRBD1 is a possible D gene (6 bases). The CDR3 runs 14 residues. In germline, CDR1 is SGHDN, CDR2 FVKESK. With 4 bases removed from V and 2 bases from J, the gap between germline ends came to 11 bases. The CDR3 region is CASSLLQGNYGYTF. As DNA, the CDR3 is TGTGCCAGCAGCCTCTTACAGGGCAACTATGGCTACACCTTC.

The chain couples TRBV5-6 to TRBJ1-2; 8 bases map to TRBD1. The CDR3 totals 17 residues. Germline V gene sequence: CDR1 SGHDT, CDR2 YYEEEE. V lost 2 bases and J lost 0; bases outside the gene matches: 9. The chain's CDR3 is CASSFSRGPLANYGYTF. The CDR3 DNA is TGTGCCAGCAGCTTTTCCAGGGGGCCCCTAGCTAACTATGGCTACACCTTC.